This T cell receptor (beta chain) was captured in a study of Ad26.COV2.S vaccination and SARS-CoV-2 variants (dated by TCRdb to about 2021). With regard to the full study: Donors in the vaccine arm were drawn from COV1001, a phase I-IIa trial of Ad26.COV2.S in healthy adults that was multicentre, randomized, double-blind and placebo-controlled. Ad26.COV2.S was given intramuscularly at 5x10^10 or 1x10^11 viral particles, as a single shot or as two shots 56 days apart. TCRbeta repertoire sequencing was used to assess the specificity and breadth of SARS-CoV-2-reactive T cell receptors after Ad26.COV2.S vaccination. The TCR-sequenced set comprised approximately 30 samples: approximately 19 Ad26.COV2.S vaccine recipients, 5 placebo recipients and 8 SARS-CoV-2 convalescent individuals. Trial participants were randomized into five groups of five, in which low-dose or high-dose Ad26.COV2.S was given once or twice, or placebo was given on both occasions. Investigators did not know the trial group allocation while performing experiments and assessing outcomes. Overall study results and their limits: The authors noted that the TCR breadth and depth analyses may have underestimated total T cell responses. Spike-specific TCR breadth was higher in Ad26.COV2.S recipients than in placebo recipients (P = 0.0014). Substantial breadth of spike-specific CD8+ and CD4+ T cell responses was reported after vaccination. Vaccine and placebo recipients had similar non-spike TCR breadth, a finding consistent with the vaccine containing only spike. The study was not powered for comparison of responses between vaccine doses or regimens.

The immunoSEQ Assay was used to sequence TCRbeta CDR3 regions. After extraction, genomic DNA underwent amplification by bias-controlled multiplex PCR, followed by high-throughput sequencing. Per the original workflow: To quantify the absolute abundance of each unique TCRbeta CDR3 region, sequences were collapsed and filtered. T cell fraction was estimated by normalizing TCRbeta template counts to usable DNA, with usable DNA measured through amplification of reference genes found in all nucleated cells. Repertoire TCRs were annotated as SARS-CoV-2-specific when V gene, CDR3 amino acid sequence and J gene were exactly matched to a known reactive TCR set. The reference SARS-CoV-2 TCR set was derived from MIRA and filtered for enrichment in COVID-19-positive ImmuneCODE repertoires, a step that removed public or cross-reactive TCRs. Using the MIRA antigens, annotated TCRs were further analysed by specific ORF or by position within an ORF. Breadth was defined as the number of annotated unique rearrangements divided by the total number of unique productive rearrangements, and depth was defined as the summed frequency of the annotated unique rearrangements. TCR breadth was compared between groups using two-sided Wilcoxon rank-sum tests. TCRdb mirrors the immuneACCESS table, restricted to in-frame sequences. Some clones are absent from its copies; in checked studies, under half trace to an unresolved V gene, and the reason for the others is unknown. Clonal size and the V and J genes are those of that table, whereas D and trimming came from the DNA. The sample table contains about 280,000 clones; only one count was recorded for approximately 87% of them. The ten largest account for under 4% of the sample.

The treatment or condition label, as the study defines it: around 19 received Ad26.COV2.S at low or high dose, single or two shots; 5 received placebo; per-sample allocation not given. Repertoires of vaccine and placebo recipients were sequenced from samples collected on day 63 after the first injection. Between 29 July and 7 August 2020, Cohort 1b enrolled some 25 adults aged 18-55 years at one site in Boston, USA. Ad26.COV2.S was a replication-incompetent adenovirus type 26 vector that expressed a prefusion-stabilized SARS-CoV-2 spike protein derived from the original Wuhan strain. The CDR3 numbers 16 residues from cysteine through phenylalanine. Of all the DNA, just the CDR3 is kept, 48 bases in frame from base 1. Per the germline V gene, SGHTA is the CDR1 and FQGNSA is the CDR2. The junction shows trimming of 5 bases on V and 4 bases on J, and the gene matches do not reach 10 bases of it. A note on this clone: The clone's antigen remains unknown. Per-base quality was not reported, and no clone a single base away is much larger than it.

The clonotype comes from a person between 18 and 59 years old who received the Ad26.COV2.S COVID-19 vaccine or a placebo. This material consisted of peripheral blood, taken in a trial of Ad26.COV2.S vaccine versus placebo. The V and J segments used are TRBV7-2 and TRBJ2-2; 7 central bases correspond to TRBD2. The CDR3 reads CASSPWGRGGTGELFF. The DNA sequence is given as TGTGCCAGCAGCCCCTGGGGGAGGGGCGGCACCGGGGAGCTGTTTTTT.